These T cell receptor beta chains were read from a single sample in a study of blood T cell repertoires in COVID-19. The data were produced by immunoSEQ multiplex PCR, yet TCRdb's version contains in-frame clones alone and is incomplete. This sample has 150,000 to 200,000 clones, with roughly 83% found just once. Sequencing input: peripheral blood. The receptors here all came from a woman aged 35 to 49 with COVID-19, enrolled during active disease. The CDR3 runs from the conserved cysteine through the conserved F or W. A D gene is named only where the DNA matches it firmly. Rows may omit the clone size; those that give it use once, few, many or a size class.

v_call	d_call	clone_size	j_call	cdr3_aa	cdr3_nt
TRBV5-4	TRBD2	NA	TRBJ2-2	CASTLAGPNTGELFF	TGTGCCAGCACCTTAGCGGGGCCGAACACCGGGGAGCTGTTTTTT
TRBV10-2	NA	NA	TRBJ1-2	CASSESPGWDGYTF	TGCGCCAGCAGTGAGTCACCGGGATGGGATGGCTACACCTTC
TRBV28	NA	NA	TRBJ2-1	CASLERNEQFF	TGTGCCAGCCTTGAGCGGAATGAGCAGTTCTTC
TRBV2	TRBD1	NA	TRBJ1-2	CARGRPGQEFHGYTF	TGTGCCAGGGGAAGACCCGGACAGGAGTTCCATGGCTACACCTTC
TRBV5-1	TRBD1	NA	TRBJ2-7	CASGKTGGTSYEQYF	TGCGCCAGCGGAAAAACAGGGGGTACCTCCTACGAGCAGTACTTC
TRBV12-5	NA	NA	TRBJ1-4	CASGPDRSGILSTNEKLFF	TGTGCTAGTGGCCCCGACCGTTCAGGGATCTTATCAACTAATGAAAAACTGTTTTTT
TRBV18	NA	NA	TRBJ2-1	CASSLFGDHNEQFF	TGTGCCAGCTCACTCTTCGGAGACCACAATGAGCAGTTCTTC
TRBV4-2	TRBD1	few	TRBJ1-5	CASSQDLRGTRGNQPQHF	TGTGCCAGCAGCCAAGATTTGAGGGGGACCAGGGGGAATCAGCCCCAGCATTTT
TRBV28	NA	once	TRBJ1-2	CASSLTDSGYTF	TGTGCCAGCAGTTTGACGGACTCTGGCTACACCTTC
TRBV19	NA	NA	TRBJ1-2	CASTTYFGSGINYGYTF	NA
TRBV7-2	NA	NA	TRBJ2-1	CASSSLSVYNEQFF	TGTGCCAGCAGCTCCCTTAGCGTGTACAATGAGCAGTTCTTC
TRBV7-3	TRBD2	once	TRBJ2-1	CASSLTPSGNNEQFF	TGTGCCAGCAGCTTAACACCTAGCGGGAACAATGAGCAGTTCTTC
TRBV11-2	TRBD2	NA	TRBJ2-1	CASIQLWGSGTYNEQFF	TGTGCCAGCATCCAGCTCTGGGGTAGCGGGACCTACAATGAGCAGTTCTTC
TRBV7-9	NA	NA	TRBJ2-1	CASSPGNNEQFF	TGTGCCAGCAGCCCGGGAAACAATGAGCAGTTCTTC
TRBV12-3/TRBV12-4	TRBD1	NA	TRBJ2-1	CASRTGTGYEQFF	TGTGCCAGCCGTACAGGGACAGGGTATGAGCAGTTCTTC
TRBV2	TRBD2	NA	TRBJ2-1	CASGGGTRGNEQFF	TGTGCCAGCGGGGGGGGAACTAGGGGCAATGAGCAGTTCTTC
TRBV11-1	NA	NA	TRBJ2-5	CAQTRVANIQETQYF	TGTGCCCAAACCCGGGTAGCGAATATCCAAGAGACCCAGTACTTC
TRBV6-5	TRBD1	NA	TRBJ1-4	CASSITGVTNEKLFF	TGTGCCAGCAGTATCACAGGGGTAACTAATGAAAAACTGTTTTTT
TRBV5-1	NA	NA	TRBJ2-2	CASSLGGHSNTGELFF	TGCGCCAGCAGCTTGGGGGGACACTCGAACACCGGGGAGCTGTTTTTT
TRBV11-2	TRBD1	NA	TRBJ2-6	CASSLGTGVPSSGANVLTF	TGTGCCAGCAGCTTAGGCACAGGGGTCCCTTCCTCTGGGGCCAACGTCCTGACTTTC
TRBV5-1	TRBD1	NA	TRBJ1-2	CASGGTEHGYTF	TGCGCCAGCGGGGGGACAGAACATGGCTACACCTTC
TRBV4-2	TRBD2	once	TRBJ2-1	CASSQDLRGGLIF	TGTGCCAGCAGCCAAGATCTACGGGGGGGCCTAATCTTC
TRBV19	TRBD2	NA	TRBJ2-2	CASSSMGRVTGELFF	TGTGCCAGTAGCTCGATGGGGAGGGTCACCGGGGAGCTGTTTTTT
TRBV5-1	NA	NA	TRBJ1-1	CASSELEGNTEAFF	TGCGCCAGCAGCGAACTGGAGGGGAACACTGAAGCTTTCTTT
TRBV14	NA	once	TRBJ1-1	CASSQDSYSGQLNTEAFF	TGTGCCAGCAGCCAAGATAGTTATTCAGGACAGCTGAACACTGAAGCTTTCTTT
TRBV19	NA	NA	TRBJ1-4	CASSGQTANEKLFF	TGTGCCAGTTCCGGACAGACGGCTAATGAAAAACTGTTTTTT
TRBV27	TRBD2	NA	TRBJ2-3	CASSSSGSAPDTQYF	TGTGCCAGCAGTTCTAGCGGGTCAGCCCCAGATACGCAGTATTTT